Sequencing of this T cell receptor beta chain was carried out in a study of shared clonotypes between healthy human individuals. Study conclusions and caveats: Collection of samples was limited to blood; tissue repertoires likely differ. Shared clonotypes: about 4.6% naive CD4, about 3.3% naive CD8, roughly 2.2% memory CD4, more than 0.3% memory CD8.

Deep-level assay runs were performed. Original processing notes: From ImmunoSEQ came sequences covering only the junction and carrying no quality scores, so filtering differed. The protocol was immunoSEQ multiplex PCR, while the TCRdb copy is restricted to in-frame clones and leaves out a portion. V, J and clone size were drawn from that table, and D and trimming were deduced from the DNA. The sample records a few million clones, 85% to 95% being singletons. This clone came up a few times. Its target is unknown. The germline gives CDR1 GTSNPN, CDR2 SVGIG (reference sequence). The CDR3 runs to 11 residues. Trimming stripped 2 bases from V and 7 bases from J, with 8 bases between.

The V and J genes are TRBV30 and TRBJ1-1, with a tentative D call TRBD1 (6 bases). This clonotype originated in a man aged 18 to 29 in good health. The specimen was naive CD4+ T cells sorted from blood. The subset was: CD45RA+ positively selected. The chain's CDR3 is CAWSHRDEAFF. Written as DNA, the CDR3 is TGTGCCTGGAGTCACAGGGATGAAGCTTTCTTT.